The 21 T cell receptor beta chains below come from one sample, sequenced in a study of blood T cells in healthy people across ages (dated by TCRdb to 2014 to 2015). Library creation used 5' RACE. These reads were obtained on an Illumina HiSeq 2500. A second PCR of about 7 to 12 cycles was run with a J-beta primer mix and a sample-barcoded 5' primer. TCRdb reanalyzed the raw reads on its own, using fastp at Q25 for trimming and MiXCR for clone calling, and kept in-frame beta chains. Entries are consolidated by CDR3 protein sequence, retaining the most common genes and DNA. The sample table contains fewer than 1,000,000 distinct CDR3 sequences; only one count was recorded for around half of them. In total, the top ten clones hold less than 20% of the sample. Sample: blood. These receptors were collected from a man at least 80 years old in good health.

The chain combines TRBV28 with TRBJ1-2, with a possible D match to TRBD1 (5 bases). V was cut by 5 bases and J by 4 bases, with 23 bases left in between. Germline V gene data show CDR1 as MDHEN and CDR2 as SYDVKM. This CDR3 has 17 residues. The CDR3 DNA is TGTGCCAGCAGTCCCCCCTCGGGACGGAGTGTGATCTATGGCTACACCTTC. Translation: CASSPPSGRSVIYGYTF.

The gene calls are TRBV6-6 and TRBJ2-1, with D possibly TRBD1 on 6 matching bases. Trimming removed 0 bases from V and 0 bases from J, with 9 bases in between. Germline values: CDR1 MNHNY, CDR2 SVGAGI (reference sequence). The CDR3 loop spans 16 amino acids. The CDR3 nucleotides read TGTGCCAGCAGTTACTCTACAGGGAGCTCCTACAATGAGCAGTTCTTC. Translating gives CASSYSTGSSYNEQFF.

This chain links TRBV9 with TRBJ2-7, with 9 nucleotides matching TRBD2. The DNA end is more similar to TRBJ2-5, so the J call may be wrong. The CDR3 loop spans 15 amino acids. Germline V gene data show CDR1 as SGDLS and CDR2 as YYNGEE. The CDR3 region is CASSPPSREGETQYF. The CDR3 region has the DNA TGTGCCAGCAGCCCCCCGTCGCGGGAGGGAGAGACCCAGTACTTC.

With respect to this clonotype: One end of the junction varies from germline; a read error may be responsible. The rearrangement uses TRBV20-1 and TRBJ1-5, with D possibly TRBD1 on 6 matching bases. The CDR3 has 14 residues. CDR1 is DFQATT and CDR2 is SNEGSKA in the germline V gene (reference sequence). CDR3 bases: TGCAATGCTTCCCGGGACACTAGCAATCAGCCCCAGCATTTT. It translates to CNASRDTSNQPQHF.

CDR3 region: CASSKGLALSSYEQYF. The CDR3 nucleotides are TGTGCCAGTAGTAAGGGACTAGCGTTGAGCTCCTACGAGCAGTACTTC. The chain has TRBV19 and TRBJ2-7, with TRBD2 identical over 10 bases. Germline CDR1 reads LNHDA; CDR2 reads SQIVND (reference sequence). This CDR3 contains 16 residues. The ends lost 4 bases at V and 0 bases at J; junction bases unmatched: 6.

J is TRBJ2-1 and V is TRBV7-2; 14 bases are shared with TRBD2. From germline, CDR1 is SGHTA and CDR2 FQGNSA. The CDR3 is 15 amino acids. The junction had 5 bases not matched to a gene; V was cut back by 5 bases and J by 8 bases. CDR3 sequence reads: CASSLGLAGDYEQFF. For the CDR3, the DNA is TGTGCCAGCAGCCTGGGACTAGCGGGAGACTATGAGCAGTTCTTC.

The V gene is TRBV29-1, the J gene TRBJ2-3; D unclear. The CDR3 extends over 14 amino acids. Germline V gene data show CDR1 as SQVTM and CDR2 as ANQGSEA. V gave up 6 bases and J gave up 1 base, with 14 bases separating them. The CDR3: CSVSSSPGTDTQYF. CDR3 nucleotides: TGCAGCGTCTCGTCTAGTCCGGGCACAGATACGCAGTATTTT.

This clonotype was seen more than once but under ten times. The chain recombines TRBV7-9 with TRBJ2-1, with D hard to call. Germline lookup yields CDR1 SEHNR and CDR2 FQNEAQ (reference sequence). The CDR3 covers 14 residues. Trimming left V 10 bases short and J 7 bases short, with 20 bases between. Here the CDR3 reads CATGEDRYSNEQFF. The CDR3 DNA sequence: TGTGCCACCGGAGAGGACCGGTACTCTAATGAGCAGTTCTTC.

In this sample, this clonotype turned up many times. The chain uses TRBV5-1 and TRBJ2-7; no reliable D call. The CDR3 has 13 residues. Germline CDR1 and CDR2: SGHRS and YFSETQ. The germline V and J ends were trimmed by 4 bases and 3 bases, with 11 bases remaining between them. The CDR3 is CASSTGPSYEQYF. In DNA, the CDR3 is TGCGCCAGCAGCACGGGCCCCAGCTACGAGCAGTACTTC.

The chain employs TRBV12-3 or TRBV12-4 and TRBJ2-3; possibly TRBD1 or TRBD2 for D (5 bases each). Between the trimmed V and J ends, which lost 6 bases and 1 base, there was a span of 14 bases. This CDR3 is 15 amino acids long. The CDR3 DNA reads TGTGCCAGCAGAGGGGTCAGAGCGGGCACAGATACGCAGTATTTT. Residues: CASRGVRAGTDTQYF.

For the CDR3, the DNA is TGTGCCAGCAGCCCGATCGTGACTAGCACAGATACGCAGTATTTT. It encodes CASSPIVTSTDTQYF. This chain uses TRBV4-2 with TRBJ2-3; D uncertain. The CDR3 runs to 15 residues. The V gene lost 4 bases and the J gene lost 0 bases, with 11 bases spanning the gap. Looked up from germline, CDR1 is LGHNA and CDR2 is YNFKEQ.

This chain connects TRBV12-3 or TRBV12-4 to TRBJ2-4; TRBD1 or TRBD2 may be the D gene (5 bases each). CDR3 length equals 16 residues. V lost 2 bases, J lost 4 bases, and 15 bases lay in between. The CDR3 loop reads CASSLSRDDRKNIQYF. For the CDR3, the DNA is TGTGCCAGCAGTTTAAGCCGGGACGACCGTAAAAACATTCAGTACTTC.

This clonotype was recorded once. In DNA form, the CDR3 reads TGCAGTGCTACGGGACTAGCGGACCCCTCACAGTATTTT. This gives the protein CSATGLADPSQYF. V and J are TRBV20-1 and TRBJ2-3; 11 nucleotides align to TRBD2. V trimming: 4 bases; J trimming: 12 bases; junction bases outside the gene matches: 9. This CDR3 has 13 amino acids. Looked up from germline, CDR1 is DFQATT and CDR2 is SNEGSKA (reference sequence).

This clonotype was seen a single time. With a much larger clone just one base away, this may be a read error. The chain recombines TRBV25-1 with TRBJ2-5; D is possibly TRBD1 or TRBD2 (5 bases each). Trimming pared 5 bases from V and 4 bases from J, leaving 17 bases between. Germline CDR1 MGHDK, CDR2 SYGVNS. The CDR3 covers 15 residues. The CDR3 DNA follows: TGTGCCAGCAGTTATTCCTCCGGGGCAGGAGAGACCCAGTACTTC. This sequence encodes CASSYSSGAGETQYF.

This sequence joins TRBV9 and TRBJ2-1; D perhaps matches TRBD2 (5 bases). The CDR3 loop spans 15 amino acids. V was pared by 0 bases and J by 4 bases, with 11 bases between. In germline, CDR1 is SGDLS, CDR2 YYNGEE. The CDR3: CASSVAGTLYNEQFF. The DNA for the CDR3 is TGTGCCAGCAGCGTAGCGGGAACCTTGTACAATGAGCAGTTCTTC.

The V call is TRBV5-5, the J call TRBJ2-2, with TRBD1 identical over 7 bases. The CDR3 length is 15 residues. Germline lookup yields CDR1 SGHKS and CDR2 YYEKEE (reference sequence). The junction had 6 bases not matched to a gene; V was cut back by 0 bases and J by 7 bases. CDR3 DNA: TGTGCCAGCAGCTTGGTAGGGGGCGCCGGCGGGGAGCTGTTTTTT. This sequence encodes CASSLVGGAGGELFF. Together with reference TRBV5-5 and TRBJ2-2, the CDR3 gives the full variable domain: DAGVTQSPTHLIKTRGQQVTLRCSPISGHKSVSWYQQVLGQGPQFIFQYYEKEERGRGNFPDRFSARQFPNYSSELNVNALLLGDSALYLCASSLVGGAGGELFFGEGSRLTVL.

The chain recombines TRBV10-3 with TRBJ1-2; D is unclear. Germline V lookup: CDR1 ENHRY, CDR2 SYGVKD. V lost 0 bases and J 8 bases, leaving 13 bases between the germline ends. The CDR3 length is 14 residues. The CDR3 loop reads CAISESGGQRGYTF. The CDR3 coding sequence is TGTGCCATCAGTGAGTCTGGCGGCCAAAGAGGCTACACCTTC.

CDR3 amino acids: CASSQNKGGLTGTEAFF. In nucleotides, the CDR3 is TGTGCCAGCAGCCAGAATAAAGGGGGCTTAACAGGGACTGAAGCTTTCTTT. This chain connects TRBV4-2 to TRBJ1-1; 7 bases are a match to TRBD1. The trim removed 3 bases at V and 5 bases at J, leaving 15 bases unmatched. This CDR3 is 17 amino acids long. CDR1 is LGHNA, CDR2 YNFKEQ, per germline.

This clonotype was detected only a few times. The chain links TRBV12-3 or TRBV12-4 to TRBJ2-7, with 8 bases fitting TRBD2. The V gene end was trimmed by 5 bases and the J gene end by 6 bases; junction bases not matched to a gene: 15. The CDR3 spans 16 residues. The CDR3 nucleotides read TGTGCCAGCAGTACCGCCCCCGGGACTAGAAGAAGCGAGCAGTACTTC. The encoded protein is CASSTAPGTRRSEQYF.

This rearrangement joins TRBV3-1 to TRBJ2-7; D is unclear. Germline-derived CDR1 and CDR2 are LGHDT and YNNKEL (reference sequence). The CDR3 extends over 14 amino acids. Trimming took 4 bases from V and 2 from J, leaving 12 bases between them. The CDR3 is CASSLSTLPYEQYF. CDR3 in DNA: TGTGCCAGCAGCCTATCGACGCTACCCTACGAGCAGTACTTC.

V and J are TRBV9 and TRBJ2-4; 7 bases fit TRBD2. The end of the DNA aligns better with TRBJ2-7, so the J call may be wrong. This CDR3 is built from 16 residues. The V gene's germline CDR1 is SGDLS and CDR2 YYNGEE. For the CDR3, the DNA is TGTGCCAGCAGCGTAGCTGGGACGGGGGGTAGATACGAGCAGTACTTC. The encoded protein is CASSVAGTGGRYEQYF.